The next 30 T cell receptor beta chains were all read from a single sample in a study of cytomegalovirus exposure and HLA in healthy donors. The PCR used 60 Vbeta and 13 Jbeta primers. This table comes from immunoSEQ multiplex PCR, and its TCRdb copy is limited to in-frame clones, with some not included. The sample consists of tens of thousands of clones, about 77% of them appearing once. What was sequenced was PBMCs. These receptors originate from a female donor in good health and CMV-seronegative.

The J gene is TRBJ2-3, the V gene TRBV14; 9 positions agree with TRBD2. The ends lost 1 base at V and 6 bases at J; junction bases unmatched: 8. The CDR3 totals 16 residues. The germline CDR1 and CDR2 sequences are SGHDN and FVKESK. In DNA, the CDR3 is TGTGCCAGCAGCCAAGTTTGGAGCGGGAGGTTTGATACGCAGTATTTT. Protein product: CASSQVWSGRFDTQYF. Complete variable domain (other parts from reference TRBV14 and TRBJ2-3): EAGVTQFPSHSVIEKGQTVTLRCDPISGHDNLYWYRRVMGKEIKFLLHFVKESKQDESGMPNNRFLAERTGGTYSTLKVQPAELEDSGVYFCASSQVWSGRFDTQYFGPGTRLTVL.

There are a few counts of this clone. The rearrangement links TRBV30 to TRBJ1-3; 7 nucleotides line up with TRBD1. V shed 5 bases, J shed 2 bases, and the junction held 9 bases outside the gene matches. The CDR3 is made up of 15 amino acids. Germline V gives CDR1 GTSNPN, CDR2 SVGIG (reference sequence). This chain's CDR3 is CAWRIPGTAGNTIYF. The CDR3 DNA reads TGTGCCTGGCGAATTCCCGGGACAGCTGGAAACACCATATATTTT.

The rearrangement links TRBV19 to TRBJ2-2; D is perhaps TRBD2 (5 bases). Deletions cut 4 bases from V and 6 bases from J, with 9 bases between. This CDR3 region has 13 residues. The germline V gene has CDR1 LNHDA and CDR2 SQIVND (reference sequence). The DNA for the CDR3 is TGTGCCAGTAGTACGACCGGGGCCGGGGAGCTGTTTTTT. It specifies CASSTTGAGELFF.

V usage is TRBV16 and J usage is TRBJ2-2; TRBD1 matches 10 bases. Germline V gives CDR1 KGHSY, CDR2 FQNENV. The CDR3 loop spans 20 amino acids. V shed 4 bases, J shed 2 bases, and the junction held 16 bases outside the gene matches. The CDR3, as DNA: TGTGCCAGCAGCCGGACGTCTCGACAGGGGGCTTCCTTTAACACCGGGGAGCTGTTTTTT. It is translated as CASSRTSRQGASFNTGELFF.

The chain links TRBV7-7 to TRBJ2-7, with D maybe TRBD1 (5 bases). Germline V gene lookup returns CDR1 SSHAT and CDR2 FNYEAQ (reference sequence). Trimming left V 3 bases short and J 3 bases short, with 12 bases between. The CDR3 is 14 residues long. The CDR3 protein is CASSFVRVYYEQYF. CDR3 bases: TGTGCCAGCAGCTTTGTCAGGGTATACTACGAGCAGTACTTC. Combining the CDR3 with reference TRBV7-7 and TRBJ2-7 gives the whole variable domain GAGVSQSPRYKVTKRGQDVTLRCDPISSHATLYWYQQALGQGPEFLTYFNYEAQPDKSGLPSDRFSAERPEGSISTLTIQRTEQRDSAMYRCASSFVRVYYEQYFGPGTRLTVT.

This clone was observed a few times. The chain has TRBV19 and TRBJ2-1; TRBD2 aligns across 7 bases. The trim removed 6 bases at V and 8 bases at J, leaving 10 bases unmatched. CDR1 and CDR2 from the germline V gene are LNHDA and SQIVND (reference sequence). CDR3 length: 14 residues. The CDR3 nucleotides are TGTGCCAGTAGCGGGAGCGGGGAATGGGATGAGCAGTTCTTC. The encoded protein is CASSGSGEWDEQFF. Full variable domain (remainder filled in from reference TRBV19 and TRBJ2-1): DGGITQSPKYLFRKEGQNVTLSCEQNLNHDAMYWYRQDPGQGLRLIYYSQIVNDFQKGDIAEGYSVSREKKESFPLTVTSAQKNPTAFYLCASSGSGEWDEQFFGPGTRLTVL.

The CDR3 sequence is CASSPATALNSPLHF. The DNA of the CDR3 is TGCGCCAGCAGCCCAGCGACAGCTTTAAATTCACCCCTCCACTTT. The chain links TRBV5-1 to TRBJ1-6, with D tentatively TRBD1 (5 bases). CDR1 is SGHRS, CDR2 YFSETQ, per germline. The CDR3 covers 15 residues. V was cut by 4 bases and J by 7 bases, with 15 bases left in between.

The chain is built from TRBV6-6 and TRBJ2-7; 9 bases align to TRBD1. V lost 7 bases, J lost 3 bases, and 13 bases stayed unmatched. The CDR3 runs to 16 residues. Germline loops: CDR1 MNHNY, CDR2 SVGAGI (reference sequence). CDR3 coding DNA: TGTGCCAGCAACGCACCCGGGACAGGGCCTGGCTACGAGCAGTACTTC. It encodes CASNAPGTGPGYEQYF.

The chain employs TRBV28 and TRBJ1-4; D uncertain. CDR3 size: 16 residues. Trimming removed 2 bases from V and 8 bases from J, with 18 bases in between. Germline lookup yields CDR1 MDHEN and CDR2 SYDVKM. CDR3 loop: CASSLRGMKGGEKLFF. The DNA for the CDR3 is TGTGCCAGCAGTTTAAGAGGGATGAAGGGTGGCGAAAAACTGTTTTTT. Using reference TRBV28 and TRBJ1-4 for the parts outside the CDR3, the full variable domain is DVKVTQSSRYLVKRTGEKVFLECVQDMDHENMFWYRQDPGLGLRLIYFSYDVKMKEKGDIPEGYSVSREKKERFSLILESASTNQTSMYLCASSLRGMKGGEKLFFGSGTQLSVL.

J is TRBJ1-1 and V is TRBV14, with TRBD1 identical over 10 bases. This CDR3 contains 16 residues. V lost 5 bases and J lost 7; bases outside the gene matches: 13. Germline V CDR1 and CDR2: SGHDN, FVKESK. For the CDR3, the DNA is TGTGCCAGCAGCGTACGACAGGGGGCCGGGTTGATTGAAGCTTTCTTT. The encoded protein is CASSVRQGAGLIEAFF.

The chain links TRBV6-1 to TRBJ2-7; 7 bases are shared with TRBD1. There are 15 residues in the CDR3. Germline V lookup: CDR1 MNHNS, CDR2 SASEGT. Losses at the gene ends were 2 bases for V and 6 bases for J; bases not matched to a gene: 10. CDR3 sequence reads: CASSERRQGRFEQYF. CDR3 sequence (DNA): TGTGCCAGCAGTGAACGGCGACAGGGACGTTTCGAGCAGTACTTC.

This clone was recorded once. The chain uses TRBV13 and TRBJ2-3; TRBD1 aligns across 7 bases. V lost 5 bases and J lost 4; bases outside the gene matches: 6. Germline assignment: CDR1 PRHDT and CDR2 FYEKMQ (reference sequence). The CDR3 contains 14 residues. The CDR3 protein is CASSPEGAADTQYF. The CDR3 coding sequence is TGTGCCAGCAGCCCCGAGGGGGCCGCAGATACGCAGTATTTT.

V is TRBV2 and J is TRBJ2-7; D possibly corresponds to TRBD1 (5 bases). Germline lookup yields CDR1 SNHLY and CDR2 FYNNEI. This CDR3 comprises 14 residues. The V gene lost 7 bases and the J gene lost 0 bases, with 13 bases spanning the gap. DNA of the CDR3: TGTGCCAGCACCCCAGGCAGGGCCTCCTACGAGCAGTACTTC. Its protein is CASTPGRASYEQYF. The whole variable domain, filled in from reference TRBV2 and TRBJ2-7, reads EPEVTQTPSHQVTQMGQEVILRCVPISNHLYFYWYRQILGQKVEFLVSFYNNEISEKSEIFDDQFSVERPDGSNFTLKIRSTKLEDSAMYFCASTPGRASYEQYFGPGTRLTVT.

V gene TRBV5-4 combines with J gene TRBJ2-1; weak D call: TRBD1 (5 bases). This CDR3 spans 15 amino acids. The germline gives CDR1 SGHNT, CDR2 YYREEE (reference sequence). The V end was cut by 1 base, the J end by 0 bases, with 8 bases between. The CDR3 coding sequence is TGTGCCAGCAGCTTGCAGGGCAACTCCTACAATGAGCAGTTCTTC. Translated: CASSLQGNSYNEQFF.

This clone was seen more than once but under ten times. V is TRBV29-1 and J is TRBJ1-1; 8 bases map to TRBD1. CDR1 and CDR2 (germline): SQVTM, ANQGSEA. The J segment lost 3 bases and the V segment lost 7 bases, leaving 4 bases of the junction unmatched. The length of the CDR3 is 12 residues. The CDR3 region is CSGATGDTEAFF. The CDR3 DNA sequence: TGCAGCGGTGCGACAGGGGACACTGAAGCTTTCTTT.

The count of this clone is one. The chain uses TRBV7-3 and TRBJ1-6, with 9 bases matching TRBD1. This CDR3 is built from 17 residues. Trimming at V came to 0 bases and at J to 8 bases, leaving 8 bases not matched to a gene. Germline CDR1 SGHTA, CDR2 FQGTGA. CDR3 DNA sequence: TGTGCCAGCAGCTTAACGCCGCCGGGACAGGGAGATTCACCCCTCCACTTT. It specifies CASSLTPPGQGDSPLHF.

This clone was detected only a few times. In nucleotides, the CDR3 is TGTGCCAGCAGTTACGGGACAGGAGTTGGAGATGGCTACACCTTC. Translated: CASSYGTGVGDGYTF. The chain carries TRBV6-5 and TRBJ1-2, with 8 nucleotides matching TRBD1. This CDR3 spans 15 amino acids. With 2 bases clipped from V and 6 bases from J, the junction kept 8 bases outside the gene matches. Germline V lookup: CDR1 MNHEY, CDR2 SVGAGI.

The chain is built from TRBV5-1 and TRBJ1-1; D is unclear. Looked up from germline, CDR1 is SGHRS and CDR2 is YFSETQ. The V end was cut by 3 bases, the J end by 1 base, with 10 bases between. CDR3 length: 14 residues. DNA of the CDR3: TGCGCCAGCAGCTCGACACAGAGGAACACTGAAGCTTTCTTT. Amino acids: CASSSTQRNTEAFF.

The chain carries TRBV7-9 and TRBJ1-6; D unresolved. CDR1 is SEHNR and CDR2 is FQNEAQ in the germline V gene (reference sequence). V was shortened by 4 bases and J by 3 bases, with 7 bases between the two germline ends. This CDR3 spans 14 amino acids. The CDR3 reads CASSSTGYNSPLHF. The CDR3 DNA sequence: TGTGCCAGCAGCTCGACGGGCTATAATTCACCCCTCCACTTT.

This rearrangement joins TRBV5-6 to TRBJ1-2; perhaps TRBD1 as D (5 bases). Trimming shortened V by 1 base and J by 9 bases, and 13 bases separated the two germline ends. Germline V gene sequence: CDR1 SGHDT, CDR2 YYEEEE. This CDR3 is 13 amino acids long. The CDR3 reads CASSLRQGYSYTF. The DNA for the CDR3 is TGTGCCAGCAGCTTGCGCCAGGGTTATAGCTACACCTTC.

This clone was recorded once. The chain employs TRBV28 and TRBJ2-1; D might be TRBD2 (6 bases). V lost 7 bases to trimming and J lost 4 bases, with 17 bases between them. Looked up from germline, CDR1 is MDHEN and CDR2 is SYDVKM. This CDR3 has 15 residues. CDR3 bases: TGTGCCAGCATGGGACTCGGATCGGGTTACAATGAGCAGTTCTTC. This gives the protein CASMGLGSGYNEQFF.

The chain uses TRBV18 and TRBJ1-5; 7 positions agree with TRBD1. This CDR3 spans 16 amino acids. From germline, CDR1 is KGHSH and CDR2 LQKENI. Unmatched junction bases numbered 11, after V lost 3 bases and J lost 6 bases. The CDR3 region is CASSPLGGQGGQPQHF. DNA for the CDR3: TGTGCCAGCTCACCCCTCGGCGGGCAGGGGGGTCAGCCCCAGCATTTT.

As DNA, the CDR3 is TGCGCCAGCAGCCCGAATTCGGGTCGTGGTGAGCAGTTCTTC. Translated, it gives CASSPNSGRGEQFF. The chain links TRBV5-1 to TRBJ2-1; no clear D. Germline-derived CDR1 and CDR2 are SGHRS and YFSETQ. The V and J ends lost 4 bases and 9 bases respectively, with 17 bases between them. The CDR3 totals 14 residues. Combining the CDR3 with reference TRBV5-1 and TRBJ2-1 gives the whole variable domain KAGVTQTPRYLIKTRGQQVTLSCSPISGHRSVSWYQQTPGQGLQFLFEYFSETQRNKGNFPGRFSGRQFSNSRSEMNVSTLELGDSALYLCASSPNSGRGEQFFGPGTRLTVL.

The chain carries TRBV7-6 and TRBJ2-5; 7 bases match TRBD2. J lost 5 bases, V lost 3 bases, and 3 bases had no gene match. Germline V gene lookup returns CDR1 SGHVS and CDR2 FNYEAQ. The CDR3 consists of 13 residues. Here the CDR3 reads CASSFDGRETQYF. DNA of the CDR3: TGTGCCAGCAGCTTTGACGGGAGGGAGACCCAGTACTTC.

The chain uses TRBV12-5 and TRBJ2-1; 11 bases are a match to TRBD2. The CDR3 sequence is 19 residues long. The ends lost 0 bases at V and 8 bases at J; junction bases unmatched: 15. CDR1 is LGHNT, CDR2 FRNRAP, per germline. CDR3 nucleotides: TGTGCTAGTGGTTTGGTCCCGACTAGCGGGGCCAGCACGGTGGATGAGCAGTTCTTC. Amino acid sequence: CASGLVPTSGASTVDEQFF.

V and J are TRBV19 and TRBJ1-1; 8 bases map to TRBD1. J lost 3 bases, V lost 10 bases, and 7 bases had no gene match. This CDR3 region has 13 residues. From germline, CDR1 is LNHDA and CDR2 SQIVND (reference sequence). CDR3: CAMARTGYTEAFF. The CDR3 DNA follows: TGTGCCATGGCCAGGACAGGGTACACTGAAGCTTTCTTT.

The rearrangement joins TRBV29-1 to TRBJ2-5, with D perhaps TRBD1 (5 bases). The CDR3 totals 14 residues. The V end was cut by 0 bases, the J end by 6 bases, with 14 bases between. Germline V gives CDR1 SQVTM, CDR2 ANQGSEA. The chain's CDR3 is CSVEESRVGKTQYF. The CDR3 region has the DNA TGCAGCGTTGAAGAGAGCAGGGTAGGCAAGACCCAGTACTTC.

With respect to this clone: Additional DNA sequences in this sample encode the identical CDR3. CDR3 residues: CASTAVRGTNTGELFF. DNA for the CDR3: TGTGCCAGTACCGCGGTGCGGGGTACGAACACCGGGGAGCTGTTTTTT. The chain combines TRBV19 with TRBJ2-2; perhaps TRBD2 as D (6 bases). There are 16 residues in the CDR3. V lost 7 bases to trimming and J lost 0 bases, with 15 bases between them. The germline V gene encodes CDR1 LNHDA and CDR2 SQIVND (reference sequence). Combining the CDR3 with reference TRBV19 and TRBJ2-2 gives the whole variable domain DGGITQSPKYLFRKEGQNVTLSCEQNLNHDAMYWYRQDPGQGLRLIYYSQIVNDFQKGDIAEGYSVSREKKESFPLTVTSAQKNPTAFYLCASTAVRGTNTGELFFGEGSRLTVL.

The CDR3, as DNA: TGTGCCTGGAGTGTAGGAGGTGAATCAGAGACCCAGTACTTC. Its translation is CAWSVGGESETQYF. The chain employs TRBV30 and TRBJ2-5, with TRBD2 as a possible D gene (5 bases). CDR3 length: 14 amino acids. With 0 bases removed from V and 4 bases from J, the gap between germline ends came to 12 bases. The germline gives CDR1 GTSNPN, CDR2 SVGIG (reference sequence).

The chain carries TRBV7-2 and TRBJ2-2; 10 positions match TRBD2. V was pared by 2 bases and J by 0 bases, with 3 bases of the junction left unmatched. The CDR3 is made up of 17 amino acids. The germline CDR1 and CDR2 sequences are SGHTA and FQGNSA. CDR3 bases: TGTGCCAGCAGCTTAATAGCGGGGGGACCGAACACCGGGGAGCTGTTTTTT. This sequence encodes CASSLIAGGPNTGELFF.